One sample yielded the 11 T cell receptor beta chains listed below, sequenced in a study of T cells expressing NK-cell markers. With the 5' RACE reads reprocessed, TCRdb shows one record per CDR3 protein and no DNA. The sample has about 440,000 distinct CDR3 sequences, and its top ten clones hold approximately 7%. The sequencing sample was made of blood T cells: a sorted CD56 or NKG2C T cell subset, CD4+ or CD8+ T cells, or bulk PBMC T cells (not recorded which). The receptors derive from a woman aged 18-70 years in good health.

The chain employs TRBV6-1 and TRBJ2-6; the TCRdb D gene call, TRBD1, has no DNA to confirm it. The V gene's germline CDR1 is MNHNS and CDR2 SASEGT. The CDR3 totals 18 residues. The CDR3 reads CASRKTGYSFSGANVLTF.

The V gene is TRBV7-6, the J gene TRBJ2-3; TCRdb gives TRBD1 as the D gene, but with no DNA this cannot be confirmed. Per the germline V gene, CDR1 is SGHVS and CDR2 is FNYEAQ. CDR3 length: 15 amino acids. The chain's CDR3 is CASRGGAVGTDTQYF.

The chain couples TRBV30 to TRBJ1-2. CDR1 and CDR2 (germline): GTSNPN, SVGIG (reference sequence). This CDR3 is 14 amino acids long. This CDR3 is CAWSHSAENYGYTF.

The chain links TRBV7-2 to TRBJ1-1; there is no DNA to check the TCRdb D call of TRBD1. Germline V CDR1 and CDR2: SGHTA, FQGNSA. The CDR3 covers 15 residues. The CDR3 spells CASSNQGQMNTEAFF.

CDR3 residues: CASATGNTGELFF. The chain uses TRBV5-1 and TRBJ2-2; TCRdb reports TRBD1, a call that lacks DNA to check it against. Germline V lookup: CDR1 SGHRS, CDR2 YFSETQ. The CDR3 totals 13 residues.

The chain recombines TRBV27 with TRBJ2-5; there is no DNA to check the TCRdb D call of TRBD1. Per germline, CDR1 MNHEY and CDR2 SMNVEV (reference sequence). The CDR3 runs 16 residues. The CDR3 loop reads CASSFLGTGGQETQYF.

The CDR3 loop reads CASSLAWANEQFF. The chain joins TRBV7-2 to TRBJ2-1; lacking DNA, the TRBD1 call made by TCRdb goes unchecked. Germline CDR1 SGHTA, CDR2 FQGNSA. CDR3 length: 13 residues. Full variable domain (remainder filled in from reference TRBV7-2 and TRBJ2-1): GAGVSQSPSNKVTEKGKDVELRCDPISGHTALYWYRQSLGQGLEFLIYFQGNSAPDKSGLPSDRFSAERTGGSVSTLTIQRTQQEDSAVYLCASSLAWANEQFFGPGTRLTVL.

The V gene is TRBV20-1, the J gene TRBJ2-1; no DNA is available, so the TRBD2 call from TCRdb remains unchecked. CDR3 length: 13 amino acids. Germline values: CDR1 DFQATT, CDR2 SNEGSKA (reference sequence). CDR3 loop: CSAPTGDYREQFF.

The J gene is TRBJ2-7, the V gene TRBV7-8; there is no DNA to check the TCRdb D call of TRBD1. Germline V gene lookup returns CDR1 SGHVS and CDR2 FQNEAQ. The CDR3 length is 14 residues. The CDR3 loop is CASSQGFSRGEQYF. Supplemented by reference TRBV7-8 and TRBJ2-7, the full variable domain reads GAGVSQSPRYKVAKRGQDVALRCDPISGHVSLFWYQQALGQGPEFLTYFQNEAQLDKSGLPSDRFFAERPEGSVSTLKIQRTQQEDSAVYLCASSQGFSRGEQYFGPGTRLTVT.

This chain joins TRBV5-6 and TRBJ2-7; absent DNA, TCRdb's TRBD1 call cannot be checked. The germline V gene encodes CDR1 SGHDT and CDR2 YYEEEE. The CDR3 contains 13 residues. The CDR3: CASSVRDRSGQYF.

V gene TRBV7-9 combines with J gene TRBJ2-3; with no DNA, the TCRdb D assignment of TRBD2 cannot be verified. CDR1 SEHNR and CDR2 FQNEAQ come from the germline V gene (reference sequence). The CDR3 has 15 amino acids. CDR3 loop: CASSSAGGGTDTQYF.